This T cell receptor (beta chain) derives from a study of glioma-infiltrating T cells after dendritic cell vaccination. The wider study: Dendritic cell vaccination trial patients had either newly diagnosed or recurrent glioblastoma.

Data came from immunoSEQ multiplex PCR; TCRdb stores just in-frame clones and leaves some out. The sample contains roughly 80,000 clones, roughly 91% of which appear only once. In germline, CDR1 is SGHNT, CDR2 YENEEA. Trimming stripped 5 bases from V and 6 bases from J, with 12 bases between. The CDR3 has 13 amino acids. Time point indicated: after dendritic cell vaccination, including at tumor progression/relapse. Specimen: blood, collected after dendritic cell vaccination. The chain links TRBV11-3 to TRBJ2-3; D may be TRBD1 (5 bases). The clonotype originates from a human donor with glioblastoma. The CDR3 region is CASSGANLDTQYF. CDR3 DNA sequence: TGTGCCAGCAGCGGGGCTAACCTCGATACGCAGTATTTT.